This TCR beta chain stems from a study of cytomegalovirus exposure and HLA in healthy donors. A note on this clone: Its antigen is undetermined.

The study's findings and limits: Later findings reportedly placed an Asian-associated ancestry cluster below the roughly 700-donor mean for N-insertions. In an earlier analysis, about 87% or about 30%: the productive usage of most TCR beta V segments. HLA allele associations emerged for some 16,000 TCR beta sequences in a later analysis, at 0.05 false discovery rate.

PCR involved 60 Vbeta and 13 Jbeta primers. Libraries were prepared by immunoSEQ multiplex PCR; TCRdb keeps only in-frame clonotypes and omits some of them. Of about 200,000 clones listed, about two thirds are singletons. Trimming at V came to 3 bases and at J to 5 bases, leaving 4 bases not matched to a gene. This CDR3 is built from 14 residues. Germline CDR1 is SGHRS and CDR2 is YFSETQ. Sequenced sample: PBMCs. The chain links TRBV5-1 to TRBJ2-1, with 8 bases identical to TRBD2. The sequence was obtained from a man aged 35 to 55 in good health and CMV-seropositive. CDR3 amino acids: CASSWTSFDNEQFF. In DNA form, the CDR3 reads TGCGCCAGCAGCTGGACTAGCTTCGACAATGAGCAGTTCTTC.